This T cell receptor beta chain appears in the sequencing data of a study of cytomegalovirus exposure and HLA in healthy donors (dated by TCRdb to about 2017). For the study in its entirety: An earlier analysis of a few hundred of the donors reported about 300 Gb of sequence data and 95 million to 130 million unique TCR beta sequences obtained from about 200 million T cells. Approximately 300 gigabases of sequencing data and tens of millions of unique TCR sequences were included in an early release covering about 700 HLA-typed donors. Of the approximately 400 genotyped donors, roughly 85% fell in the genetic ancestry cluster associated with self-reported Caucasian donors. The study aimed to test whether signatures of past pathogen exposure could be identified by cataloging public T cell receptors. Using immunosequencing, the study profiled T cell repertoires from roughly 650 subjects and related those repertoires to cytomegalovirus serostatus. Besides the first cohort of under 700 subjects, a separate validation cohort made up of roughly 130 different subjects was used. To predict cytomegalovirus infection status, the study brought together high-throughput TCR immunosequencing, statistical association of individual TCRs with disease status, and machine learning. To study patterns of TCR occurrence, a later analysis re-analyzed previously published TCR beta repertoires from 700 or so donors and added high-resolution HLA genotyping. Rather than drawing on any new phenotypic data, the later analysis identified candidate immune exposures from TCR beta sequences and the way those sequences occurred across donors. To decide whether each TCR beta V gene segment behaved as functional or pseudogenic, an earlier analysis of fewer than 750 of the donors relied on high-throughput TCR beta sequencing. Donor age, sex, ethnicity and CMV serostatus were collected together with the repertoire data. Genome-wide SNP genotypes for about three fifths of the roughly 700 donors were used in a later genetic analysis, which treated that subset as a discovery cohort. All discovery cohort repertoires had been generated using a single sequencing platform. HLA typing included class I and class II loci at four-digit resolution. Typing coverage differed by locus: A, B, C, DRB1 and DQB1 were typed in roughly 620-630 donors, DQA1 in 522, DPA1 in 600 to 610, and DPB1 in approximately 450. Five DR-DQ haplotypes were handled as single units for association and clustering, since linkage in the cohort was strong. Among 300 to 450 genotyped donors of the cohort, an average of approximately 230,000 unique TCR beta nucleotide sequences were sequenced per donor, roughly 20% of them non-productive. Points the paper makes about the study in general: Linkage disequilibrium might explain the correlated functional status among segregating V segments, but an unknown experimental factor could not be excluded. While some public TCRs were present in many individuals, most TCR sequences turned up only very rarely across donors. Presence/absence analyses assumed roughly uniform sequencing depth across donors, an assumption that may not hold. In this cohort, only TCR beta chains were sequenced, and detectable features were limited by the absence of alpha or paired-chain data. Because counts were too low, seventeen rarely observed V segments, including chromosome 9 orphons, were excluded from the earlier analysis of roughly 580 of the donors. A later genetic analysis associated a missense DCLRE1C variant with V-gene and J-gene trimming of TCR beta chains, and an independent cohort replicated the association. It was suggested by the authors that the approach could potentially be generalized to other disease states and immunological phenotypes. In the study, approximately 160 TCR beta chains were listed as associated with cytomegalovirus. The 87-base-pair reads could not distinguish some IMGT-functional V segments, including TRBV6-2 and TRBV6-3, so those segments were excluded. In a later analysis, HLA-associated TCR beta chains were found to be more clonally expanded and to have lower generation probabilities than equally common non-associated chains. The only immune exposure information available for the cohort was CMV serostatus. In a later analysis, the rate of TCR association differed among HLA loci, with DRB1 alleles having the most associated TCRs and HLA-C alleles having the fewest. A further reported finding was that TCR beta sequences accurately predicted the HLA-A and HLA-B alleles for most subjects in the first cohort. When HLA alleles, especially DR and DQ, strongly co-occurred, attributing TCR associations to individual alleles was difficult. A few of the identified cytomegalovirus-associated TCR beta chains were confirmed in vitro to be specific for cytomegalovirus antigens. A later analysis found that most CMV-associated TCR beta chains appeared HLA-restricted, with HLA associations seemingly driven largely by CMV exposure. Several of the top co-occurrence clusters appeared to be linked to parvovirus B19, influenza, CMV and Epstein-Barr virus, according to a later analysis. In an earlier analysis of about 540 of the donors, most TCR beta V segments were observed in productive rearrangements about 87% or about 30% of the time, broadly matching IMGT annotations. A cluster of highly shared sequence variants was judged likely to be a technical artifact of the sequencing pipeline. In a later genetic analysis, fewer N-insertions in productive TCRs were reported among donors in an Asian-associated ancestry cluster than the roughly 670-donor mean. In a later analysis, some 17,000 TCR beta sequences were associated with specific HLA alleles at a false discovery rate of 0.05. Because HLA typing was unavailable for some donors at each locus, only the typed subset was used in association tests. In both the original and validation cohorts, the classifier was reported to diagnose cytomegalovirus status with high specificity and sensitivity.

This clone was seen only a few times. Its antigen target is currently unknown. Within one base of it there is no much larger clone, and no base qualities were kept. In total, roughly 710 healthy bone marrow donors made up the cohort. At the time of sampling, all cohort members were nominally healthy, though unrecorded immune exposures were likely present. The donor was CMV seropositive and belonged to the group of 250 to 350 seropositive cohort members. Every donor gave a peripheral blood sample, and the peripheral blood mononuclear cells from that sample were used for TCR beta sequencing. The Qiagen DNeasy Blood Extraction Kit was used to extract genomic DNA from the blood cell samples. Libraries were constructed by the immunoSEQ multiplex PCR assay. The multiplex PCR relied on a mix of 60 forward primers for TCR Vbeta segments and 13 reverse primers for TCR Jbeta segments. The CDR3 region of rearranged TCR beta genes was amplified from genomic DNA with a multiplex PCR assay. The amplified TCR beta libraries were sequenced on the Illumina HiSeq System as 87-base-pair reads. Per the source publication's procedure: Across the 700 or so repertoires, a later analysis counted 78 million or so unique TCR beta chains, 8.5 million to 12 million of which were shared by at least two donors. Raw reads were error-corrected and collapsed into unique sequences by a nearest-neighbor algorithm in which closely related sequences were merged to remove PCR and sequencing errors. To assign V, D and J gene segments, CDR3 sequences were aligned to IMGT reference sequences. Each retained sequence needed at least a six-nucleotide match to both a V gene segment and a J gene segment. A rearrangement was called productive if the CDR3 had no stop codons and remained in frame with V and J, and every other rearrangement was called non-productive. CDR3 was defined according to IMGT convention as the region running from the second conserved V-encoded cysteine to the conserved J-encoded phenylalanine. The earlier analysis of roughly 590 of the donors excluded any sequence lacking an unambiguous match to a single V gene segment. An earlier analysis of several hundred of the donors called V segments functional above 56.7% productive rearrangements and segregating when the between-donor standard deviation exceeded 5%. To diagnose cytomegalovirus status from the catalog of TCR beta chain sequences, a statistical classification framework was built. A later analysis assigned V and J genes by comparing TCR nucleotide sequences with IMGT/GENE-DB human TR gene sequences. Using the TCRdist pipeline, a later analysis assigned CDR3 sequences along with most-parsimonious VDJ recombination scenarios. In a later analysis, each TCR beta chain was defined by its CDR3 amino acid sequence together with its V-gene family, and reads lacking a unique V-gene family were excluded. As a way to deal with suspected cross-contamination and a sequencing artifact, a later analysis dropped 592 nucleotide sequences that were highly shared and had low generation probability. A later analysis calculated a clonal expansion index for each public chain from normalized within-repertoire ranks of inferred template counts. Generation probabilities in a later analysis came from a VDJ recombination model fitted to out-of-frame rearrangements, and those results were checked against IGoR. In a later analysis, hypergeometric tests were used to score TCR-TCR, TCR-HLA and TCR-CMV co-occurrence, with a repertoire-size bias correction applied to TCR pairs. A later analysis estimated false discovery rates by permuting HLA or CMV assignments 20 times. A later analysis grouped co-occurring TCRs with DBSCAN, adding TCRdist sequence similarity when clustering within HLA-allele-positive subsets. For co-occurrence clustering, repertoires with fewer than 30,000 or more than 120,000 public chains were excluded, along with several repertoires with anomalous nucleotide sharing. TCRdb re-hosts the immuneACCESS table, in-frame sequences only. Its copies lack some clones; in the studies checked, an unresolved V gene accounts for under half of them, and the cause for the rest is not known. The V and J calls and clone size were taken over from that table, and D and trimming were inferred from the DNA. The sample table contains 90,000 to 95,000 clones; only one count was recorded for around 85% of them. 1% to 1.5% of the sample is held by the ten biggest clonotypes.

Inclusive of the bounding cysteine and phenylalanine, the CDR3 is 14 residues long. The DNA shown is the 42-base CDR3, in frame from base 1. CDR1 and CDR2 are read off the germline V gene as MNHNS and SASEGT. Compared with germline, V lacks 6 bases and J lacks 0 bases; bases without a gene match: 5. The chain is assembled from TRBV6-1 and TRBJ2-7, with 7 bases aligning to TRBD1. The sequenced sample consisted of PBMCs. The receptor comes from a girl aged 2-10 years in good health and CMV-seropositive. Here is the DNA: TGTGCCAGCAGGAGGACAGGAACCTCCTACGAGCAGTACTTC. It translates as CASRRTGTSYEQYF.